This TCR beta chain was sequenced in a study of blood T cell repertoires in COVID-19 (dated by TCRdb to about 2020). A note on the overall study: The collaborator samples originated in the United States, Italy and Spain and spanned the acute and convalescent phases of COVID-19. The prospective study material was composed of cDNA or gDNA derived from T cells, B-cell-depleted T cells, or PBMCs. Subjects who had been exposed to COVID-19, were actively infected with it, or had recovered from it provided the deeply sampled blood TCRbeta repertoires that made up the dataset. A freely available public database, intended as a resource for researchers studying the immune response to SARS-CoV-2, is where the repertoires were released. The samples were drawn from two sources: the first 160 participants of the ongoing ImmuneRACE study, and over 950 subjects contributed by 6 global collaborators. A de-identified subject ID, COVID-19 status, age in years and sex were almost always included in the sample metadata. Where available, HLA class I and class II types were obtained from metadata supplied by the sample provider rather than from assay-based typing.

Sequences SGHRS (CDR1) and YFSETQ (CDR2) are obtained from the germline V gene. Trimming takes 2 bases from V and 4 bases from J, and the germline ends sit 16 bases apart. The CDR3 runs 16 residues from the cysteine to the phenylalanine. CDR3 DNA is the only sequence kept; it has 48 bases, read in frame from the first base. Each collaborating institution followed its own protocols to collect whole blood in K2EDTA tubes. For TCRbeta analysis, collaborator samples were shipped as frozen whole blood, as isolated PBMCs, or as DNA extracted from either sample type. Regarding this clone: Its antigen remains unidentified. Base qualities are not at hand, and no much larger clone is one base apart.

TCRbeta CDR3 regions were amplified from genomic DNA by means of the immunoSEQ Assay, a bias-controlled multiplex PCR. Regarding the original processing steps: Nucleated cell counts per sample were estimated from amplification of reference gene primers within the assay. To quantify the absolute abundance of each unique TCRbeta CDR3 rearrangement, sequence reads were collapsed and filtered. For each sample, productive Simpson clonality was calculated as the square root of Simpson's diversity index over productive rearrangements. Sourced from immuneACCESS, this table was stored by TCRdb with only in-frame sequences that have V and J called. A share of the clones is absent; for the studies checked, an unresolved V gene accounts for under half, and the remainder has no known explanation. D and trimming were read from the DNA, whereas the V and J calls and clone size are those reported in that table. This sample is represented by a few hundred thousand clones; 85% of them were singletons. The top ten clones comprise around 3.4% of the sample.

Overall study results and their limits: How much clinical and demographic metadata was included differed by source and by participant, and the metadata was provided uncurated.

The TCR was taken from a woman aged 18 to 35 with acute or convalescent COVID-19. The chain employs TRBV5-1 and TRBJ2-1, and the D gene may be TRBD2, 6 bases matching. The specimen sequenced was peripheral blood. The CDR3 region reads CASSFTGTHNYNEQFF. The bases read TGCGCCAGCAGCTTCACCGGGACTCACAATTACAATGAGCAGTTCTTC.